This TCR beta chain originates from a study of blood T cell repertoires in COVID-19. Across the study: Specimens from acute and convalescent COVID-19 originated in the United States, Italy and Spain. From T cells, B-cell-depleted T cells, or PBMCs came the material, which was cDNA or gDNA.

Germline V gene lookup returns CDR1 SEHNR and CDR2 FQNEAQ (reference sequence). This CDR3 has 15 residues. The junction had 4 bases not matched to a gene; V was cut back by 1 base and J by 2 bases. As processed by the authors: Estimated nucleated cell counts came from reference gene primer amplification. The data were produced by immunoSEQ multiplex PCR, yet TCRdb's version contains in-frame clones alone and is incomplete. V, J and clone size derive from that table, while D and trimming were established from the DNA sequence. The sample lists fewer than 40,000 clones; more than 85% were seen once. This clonotype was obtained from a human donor in a cohort sampled during active COVID-19. The J gene is TRBJ1-2, the V gene TRBV7-9; the match to TRBD1 covers 7 bases. Sequencing used peripheral blood. CDR3 sequence (DNA): TGTGCCAGCAGCTTAGGGCAGGGGGTAAACTATGGCTACACCTTC. Translating it yields CASSLGQGVNYGYTF.